This TCR beta chain was found in a study of blood T cells in healthy people across ages. Overall study context: Per two T cells, template switching captured roughly one barcoded beta molecule.

Russia was home to the donors, healthy Caucasian individuals aged roughly 6 to 90. Together with a sample-barcoded 5' primer, a J-beta primer mix was included in a second PCR lasting roughly 6 to 12 cycles. A template-switch adaptor that had 12 random nucleotides put a tag on each cDNA molecule. A single record per CDR3 protein comes from TCRdb applying MiXCR to the 5' RACE reads. Of some 1.4 million distinct CDR3 sequences in the sample, 35% to 45% were seen once. V dropped 4 bases and J dropped 6 bases, with 12 bases sitting between them. The CDR3 is made up of 12 amino acids. Germline V CDR1 and CDR2: SQVTM, ANQGSEA.

The clonotype was recovered from a woman aged 18-30 years in good health. V gene TRBV29-1 combines with J gene TRBJ1-2; D is perhaps TRBD1 (6 bases). Sequenced input: blood. CDR3 amino acids: CSVVYRVDGYTF. The CDR3 coding sequence is TGCAGCGTTGTGTACAGGGTCGATGGCTACACCTTC.